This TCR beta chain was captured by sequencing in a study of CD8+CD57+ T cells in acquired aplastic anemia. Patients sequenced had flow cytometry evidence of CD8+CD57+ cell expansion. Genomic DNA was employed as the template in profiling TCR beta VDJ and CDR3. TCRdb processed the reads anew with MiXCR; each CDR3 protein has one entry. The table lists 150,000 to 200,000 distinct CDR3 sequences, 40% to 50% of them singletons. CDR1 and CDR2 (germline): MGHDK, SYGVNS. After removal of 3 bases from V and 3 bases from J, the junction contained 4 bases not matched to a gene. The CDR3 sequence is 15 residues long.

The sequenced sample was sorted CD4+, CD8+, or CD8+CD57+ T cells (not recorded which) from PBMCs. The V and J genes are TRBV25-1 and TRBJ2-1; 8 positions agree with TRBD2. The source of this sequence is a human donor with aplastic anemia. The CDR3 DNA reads TGTGCCAGCAGTGAGAGCGGGAGCTTCTACAATGAGCAGTTCTTC. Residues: CASSESGSFYNEQFF.